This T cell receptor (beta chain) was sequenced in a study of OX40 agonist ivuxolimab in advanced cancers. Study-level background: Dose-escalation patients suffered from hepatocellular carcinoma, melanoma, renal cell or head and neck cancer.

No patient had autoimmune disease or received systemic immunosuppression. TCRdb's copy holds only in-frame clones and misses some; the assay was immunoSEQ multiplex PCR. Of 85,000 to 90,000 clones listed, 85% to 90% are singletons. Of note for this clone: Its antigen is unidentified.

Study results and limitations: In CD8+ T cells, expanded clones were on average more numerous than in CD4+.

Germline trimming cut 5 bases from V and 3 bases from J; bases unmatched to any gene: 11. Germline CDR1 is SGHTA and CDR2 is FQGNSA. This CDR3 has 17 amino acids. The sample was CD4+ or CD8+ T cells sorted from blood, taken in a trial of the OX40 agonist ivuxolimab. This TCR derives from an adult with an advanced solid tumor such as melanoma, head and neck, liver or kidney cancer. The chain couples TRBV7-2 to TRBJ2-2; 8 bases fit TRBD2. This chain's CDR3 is CASSLPRGGADTGELFF. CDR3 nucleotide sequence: TGTGCCAGCAGCCTCCCCCGGGGGGGGGCGGACACCGGGGAGCTGTTTTTT.